This TCR beta chain was retrieved from a study of shared clonotypes between healthy human individuals. Broader study findings: The authors sampled blood alone, and tissue repertoires likely differ.

Germline V gene data show CDR1 as MGHDK and CDR2 as SYGVNS. CDR3 length: 15 amino acids. V lost 5 bases, J lost 4 bases, and 17 bases lay in between. Details on this clone: What it binds is not known.

Only in-frame clones appear in the TCRdb table, and some are missing; sequencing was by immunoSEQ multiplex PCR. The sample has hundreds of thousands of clones; about 96% are singletons. This receptor was identified in a young woman in good health. Material: naive CD4+ T cells sorted from blood. Regarding subset: CD45RA+ positively selected. V and J are TRBV25-1 and TRBJ1-1; tentative D call: TRBD1 (6 bases). CDR3 coding DNA: TGTGCCAGCAGTCGACAGGTACTCGGTGGCACTGAAGCTTTCTTT. Its protein is CASSRQVLGGTEAFF.